This entry concerns a single T cell receptor (beta chain). Method: immunoSEQ multiplex PCR; TCRdb's copy keeps in-frame clones and lacks some. The sample contains a few hundred thousand clones, more than 80% of which appear only once. Trimming cost V 2 bases and J 5 bases; bases outside gene matches: 7. Germline V gene lookup returns CDR1 SGHTA and CDR2 FQGNSA. The CDR3 runs 15 residues. These data are taken from a study of blood T cell repertoires in COVID-19. Study information: Specimens from acute and convalescent COVID-19 originated in the United States, Italy and Spain.

Donors were grouped by their self-reported clinical history. Recovered status applied to Cohort 3 donors who had two consecutive negative PCRs. It also applied to those with clearance or with symptom resolution. The J gene is TRBJ2-5, the V gene TRBV7-2, with 8 bases aligning to TRBD2. The sequence derives from a man younger than 40 who had recovered from COVID-19. Sequences were obtained from PBMCs or T cells enriched from blood (not recorded which). CDR3 region: CASSLTSGSTETQYF. The CDR3 DNA follows: TGTGCCAGCAGCTTAACGAGCGGGAGCACGGAGACCCAGTACTTC.